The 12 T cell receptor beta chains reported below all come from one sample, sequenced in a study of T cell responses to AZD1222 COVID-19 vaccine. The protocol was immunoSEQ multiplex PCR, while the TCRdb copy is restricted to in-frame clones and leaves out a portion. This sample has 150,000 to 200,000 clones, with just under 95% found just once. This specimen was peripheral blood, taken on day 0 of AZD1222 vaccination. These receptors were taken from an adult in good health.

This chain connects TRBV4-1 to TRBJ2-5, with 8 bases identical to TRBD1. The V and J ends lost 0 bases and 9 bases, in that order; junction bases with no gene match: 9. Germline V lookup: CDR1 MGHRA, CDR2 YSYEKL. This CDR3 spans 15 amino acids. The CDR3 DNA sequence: TGCGCCAGCAGCCAAGACAGGGGGCCCCCGTTGGCCCAGTACTTC. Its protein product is CASSQDRGPPLAQYF.

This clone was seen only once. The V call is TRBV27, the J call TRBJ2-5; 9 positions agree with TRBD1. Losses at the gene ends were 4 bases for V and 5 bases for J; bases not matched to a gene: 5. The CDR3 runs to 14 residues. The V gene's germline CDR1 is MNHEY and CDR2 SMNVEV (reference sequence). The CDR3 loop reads CASSSDRGWETQYF. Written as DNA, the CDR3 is TGTGCCAGCAGTTCCGACAGGGGGTGGGAGACCCAGTACTTC.

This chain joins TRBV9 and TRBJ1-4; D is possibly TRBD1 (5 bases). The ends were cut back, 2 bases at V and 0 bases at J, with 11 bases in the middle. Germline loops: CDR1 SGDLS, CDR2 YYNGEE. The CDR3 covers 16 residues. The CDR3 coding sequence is TGTGCCAGCAGCGTCGGGGGGAGCGCAACTAATGAAAAACTGTTTTTT. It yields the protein CASSVGGSATNEKLFF.

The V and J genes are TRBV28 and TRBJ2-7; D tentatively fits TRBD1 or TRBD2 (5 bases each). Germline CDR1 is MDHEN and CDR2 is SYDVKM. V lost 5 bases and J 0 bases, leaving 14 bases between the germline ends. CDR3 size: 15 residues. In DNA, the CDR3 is TGTGCCAGCAGTCCATGGGACCGTAGCTCCTACGAGCAGTACTTC. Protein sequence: CASSPWDRSSYEQYF.

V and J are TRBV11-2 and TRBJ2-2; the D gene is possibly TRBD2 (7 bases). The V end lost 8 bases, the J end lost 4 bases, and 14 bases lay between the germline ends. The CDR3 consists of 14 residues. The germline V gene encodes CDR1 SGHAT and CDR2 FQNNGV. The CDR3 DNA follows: TGTGCCAGCCACCAGGGAGGGGGCACCGGGGAGCTGTTTTTT. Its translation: CASHQGGGTGELFF.

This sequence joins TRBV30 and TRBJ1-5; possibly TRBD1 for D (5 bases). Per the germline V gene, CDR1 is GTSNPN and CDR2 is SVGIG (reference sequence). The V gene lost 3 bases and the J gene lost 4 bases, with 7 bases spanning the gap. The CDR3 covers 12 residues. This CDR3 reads CAWSQGNQPQHF. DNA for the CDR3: TGTGCCTGGAGCCAGGGTAATCAGCCCCAGCATTTT.

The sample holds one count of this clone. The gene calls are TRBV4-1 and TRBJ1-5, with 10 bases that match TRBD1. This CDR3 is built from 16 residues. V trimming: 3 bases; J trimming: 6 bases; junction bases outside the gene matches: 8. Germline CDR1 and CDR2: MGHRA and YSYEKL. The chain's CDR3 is CASSQTGGGSVQPQHF. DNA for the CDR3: TGCGCCAGCAGCCAGACAGGGGGCGGCTCTGTTCAGCCCCAGCATTTT.

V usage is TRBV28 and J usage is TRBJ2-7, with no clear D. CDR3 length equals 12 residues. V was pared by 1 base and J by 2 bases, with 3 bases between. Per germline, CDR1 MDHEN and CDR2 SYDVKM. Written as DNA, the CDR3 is TGTGCCAGCAGTTTATTTCCCTACGAGCAGTACTTC. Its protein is CASSLFPYEQYF. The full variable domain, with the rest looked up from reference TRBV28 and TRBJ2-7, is DVKVTQSSRYLVKRTGEKVFLECVQDMDHENMFWYRQDPGLGLRLIYFSYDVKMKEKGDIPEGYSVSREKKERFSLILESASTNQTSMYLCASSLFPYEQYFGPGTRLTVT.

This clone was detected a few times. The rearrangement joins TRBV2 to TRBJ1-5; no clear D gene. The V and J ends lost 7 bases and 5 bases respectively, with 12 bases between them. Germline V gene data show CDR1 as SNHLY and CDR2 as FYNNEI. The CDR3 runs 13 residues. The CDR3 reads CASMRGPDQPQHF. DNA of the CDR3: TGTGCCAGCATGAGAGGGCCGGATCAGCCCCAGCATTTT. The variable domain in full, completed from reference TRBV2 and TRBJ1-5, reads EPEVTQTPSHQVTQMGQEVILRCVPISNHLYFYWYRQILGQKVEFLVSFYNNEISEKSEIFDDQFSVERPDGSNFTLKIRSTKLEDSAMYFCASMRGPDQPQHFGDGTRLSIL.

CDR3 loop: CASSLEGSGGANEQFF. In DNA form, the CDR3 reads TGTGCCAGCAGTTTAGAAGGTAGCGGGGGGGCCAATGAGCAGTTCTTC. The chain uses TRBV27 and TRBJ2-1; 11 bases match TRBD2. Germline assignment: CDR1 MNHEY and CDR2 SMNVEV (reference sequence). The CDR3 sequence is 16 residues long. Losses at the gene ends were 2 bases for V and 6 bases for J; bases not matched to a gene: 6.

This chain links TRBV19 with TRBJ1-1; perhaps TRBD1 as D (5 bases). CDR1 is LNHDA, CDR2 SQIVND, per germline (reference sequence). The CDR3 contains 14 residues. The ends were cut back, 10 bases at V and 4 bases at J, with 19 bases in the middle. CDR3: CATEGRTPSTEAFF. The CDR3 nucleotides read TGTGCCACCGAGGGACGGACCCCCAGCACTGAAGCTTTCTTT.

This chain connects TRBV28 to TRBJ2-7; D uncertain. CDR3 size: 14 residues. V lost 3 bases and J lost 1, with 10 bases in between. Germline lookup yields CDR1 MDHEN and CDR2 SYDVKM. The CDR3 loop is CASSFSITSYEQYF. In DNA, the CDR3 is TGTGCCAGCAGTTTTTCGATAACATCCTACGAGCAGTACTTC. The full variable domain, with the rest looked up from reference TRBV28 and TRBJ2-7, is DVKVTQSSRYLVKRTGEKVFLECVQDMDHENMFWYRQDPGLGLRLIYFSYDVKMKEKGDIPEGYSVSREKKERFSLILESASTNQTSMYLCASSFSITSYEQYFGPGTRLTVT.